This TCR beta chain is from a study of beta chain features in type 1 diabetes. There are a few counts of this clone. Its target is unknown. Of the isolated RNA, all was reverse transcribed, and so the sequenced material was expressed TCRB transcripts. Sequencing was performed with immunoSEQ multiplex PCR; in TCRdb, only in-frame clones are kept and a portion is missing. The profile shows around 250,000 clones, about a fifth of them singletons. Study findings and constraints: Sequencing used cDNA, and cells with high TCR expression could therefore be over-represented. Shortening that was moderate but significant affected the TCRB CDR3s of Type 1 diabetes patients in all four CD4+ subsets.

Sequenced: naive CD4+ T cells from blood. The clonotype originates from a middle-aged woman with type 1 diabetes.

The chain's CDR3 is CASSRQQGLEDIQYF. CDR3 nucleotides: TGTGCCAGCAGCCGGCAACAGGGGCTCGAGGACATTCAGTACTTC. The genes are TRBV9 and TRBJ2-4; 7 bases align to TRBD1. Germline CDR1 SGDLS, CDR2 YYNGEE. Unmatched junction bases numbered 12, after V lost 4 bases and J lost 8 bases. CDR3 length: 15 amino acids.